Below are 11 T cell receptor beta chains sequenced from a single sample in a study of blood T cells in healthy people across ages (dated by TCRdb to between 2014 and 2017). Libraries came from 5' RACE. The sample was run on an Illumina HiSeq 2500. A second 7 to 11 cycle PCR used a sample-barcoded 5' primer and a J-beta primer mix. Using fastp trimming at Q25 and MiXCR clonotype assembly, TCRdb reanalyzed the public sequencing data and kept in-frame beta chains. All rows with the same CDR3 protein become a single entry with the most common DNA and genes. Across this sample there are approximately 290,000 distinct CDR3 sequences, with 25% to 30% seen only once. The ten largest clones take up approximately 29% of the sample. Sample: blood. All receptors derive from a woman in her 70s in good health.

The table lists this clonotype with a count of one. V is TRBV7-2 and J is TRBJ1-3; D not resolved. In germline, CDR1 is SGHTA, CDR2 FQGNSA. V was cut by 1 base and J by 5 bases, with 9 bases left in between. The CDR3 is made up of 14 amino acids. In DNA, the CDR3 is TGTGCCAGCAGCTTAGGGGCCGGTCGAAACACCATATATTTT. It translates to CASSLGAGRNTIYF.

The chain uses TRBV3-1 and TRBJ2-5, with a tentative D call TRBD2 (5 bases). CDR3 size: 15 residues. Trimming removed 2 bases from V and 3 bases from J, with 13 bases in between. Looked up from germline, CDR1 is LGHDT and CDR2 is YNNKEL (reference sequence). In nucleotides, the CDR3 is TGTGCCAGCAGCCAAAAAGGAAGCGGAAAAGAGACCCAGTACTTC. Protein: CASSQKGSGKETQYF.

Only one count was recorded for this clonotype. The chain is built from TRBV20-1 and TRBJ2-7; D is unresolved. CDR3 length: 13 amino acids. CDR1 DFQATT and CDR2 SNEGSKA come from the germline V gene (reference sequence). V shed 4 bases and J shed 3 bases, with 13 bases lying between them. The CDR3 sequence is CSATPRTSYEQYF. The CDR3 nucleotides read TGCAGTGCTACCCCACGAACCAGCTACGAGCAGTACTTC.

This clonotype was seen a handful of times. This chain uses TRBV20-1 with TRBJ2-6; D ambiguous. Germline CDR1 and CDR2: DFQATT and SNEGSKA (reference sequence). The V end lost 6 bases, the J end lost 0 bases, and 6 bases lay between the germline ends. The CDR3 spans 13 residues. The CDR3 loop reads CSAPDSGANVLTF. CDR3 coding DNA: TGCAGTGCGCCGGACTCTGGGGCCAACGTCCTGACTTTC.

The CDR3 DNA reads as TGTGCCACCAGCGCAAGCCGGGACAGACAAGAGACCCAGTACTTC. Protein: CATSASRDRQETQYF. The rearrangement joins TRBV24-1 to TRBJ2-5; 7 nucleotides line up with TRBD1. Germline trimming cut 7 bases from V and 2 bases from J; bases unmatched to any gene: 9. CDR3 length: 15 residues. Germline assignment: CDR1 KGHDR and CDR2 SFDVKD.

The rearrangement joins TRBV6-5 to TRBJ2-3, with 12 positions matching TRBD2. This CDR3 is 16 amino acids long. The germline V gene encodes CDR1 MNHEY and CDR2 SVGAGI. V shed 4 bases, J shed 6 bases, and the junction held 8 bases outside the gene matches. The CDR3 DNA sequence: TGTGCCAGCAGTTCTAGACTAGCGGGAGTATCGGATACGCAGTATTTT. The encoded protein is CASSSRLAGVSDTQYF.

The chain recombines TRBV20-1 with TRBJ2-7; 10 bases line up with TRBD1. The CDR3 totals 14 residues. Germline loops: CDR1 DFQATT, CDR2 SNEGSKA (reference sequence). V shed 6 bases, J shed 3 bases, and the junction held 8 bases outside the gene matches. In nucleotides, the CDR3 is TGCAGTGCACGACCGTGGACAGGGGGCTACGAGCAGTACTTC. It translates to CSARPWTGGYEQYF.

This sequence joins TRBV24-1 and TRBJ2-7; D gene ambiguous. V lost 4 bases and J 0 bases, leaving 12 bases between the germline ends. Germline assignment: CDR1 KGHDR and CDR2 SFDVKD. The CDR3 consists of 15 residues. The CDR3 loop reads CATSEPEKYSYEQYF. The DNA for the CDR3 is TGTGCCACCAGTGAACCAGAAAAATACTCCTACGAGCAGTACTTC.

In this sample, this clonotype turned up a few times. The CDR3: CASRETGSYNEQFF. As DNA, the CDR3 is TGTGCCAGCAGGGAAACCGGGTCCTACAATGAGCAGTTCTTC. The rearrangement joins TRBV7-9 to TRBJ2-1; D gene ambiguous. The CDR3 spans 14 residues. CDR1 and CDR2 from the germline V gene are SEHNR and FQNEAQ (reference sequence). V was shortened by 6 bases and J by 1 base, with 10 bases between the two germline ends.

Only a few counts were recorded for this clonotype. The chain is built from TRBV7-6 and TRBJ2-7; a possible D gene is TRBD1 (6 bases). The germline CDR1 and CDR2 sequences are SGHVS and FNYEAQ. V lost 8 bases to trimming and J lost 0 bases, with 8 bases between them. This CDR3 is built from 12 residues. In DNA, the CDR3 is TGTGCCAGCGTGGACAGCTCCTACGAGCAGTACTTC. Its protein is CASVDSSYEQYF.

This clonotype was recorded many times. The rearrangement links TRBV18 to TRBJ1-2; TRBD1 matches 9 bases. Germline V gives CDR1 KGHSH, CDR2 LQKENI. The junction had 2 bases not matched to a gene; V was cut back by 2 bases and J by 7 bases. The CDR3 runs to 13 residues. The CDR3: CASSPGTGLGYTF. In nucleotides, the CDR3 is TGTGCCAGCTCACCAGGGACAGGGCTTGGCTACACCTTC. Drawing the rest from reference TRBV18 and TRBJ1-2, the complete variable domain is NAGVMQNPRHLVRRRGQEARLRCSPMKGHSHVYWYRQLPEEGLKFMVYLQKENIIDESGMPKERFSAEFPKEGPSILRIQQVVRGDSAAYFCASSPGTGLGYTFGSGTRLTVV.